This T cell receptor beta chain was captured by sequencing in a study of TIL therapy for anti-PD-1-resistant metastatic lung cancer (dated by TCRdb to about 2021). Regarding the complete study: Enrolled patients had a median age of about 50 years (range 38-75) and a median tumor PD-L1 proportion score of around 5.9%. The cohort was composed predominantly of lung adenocarcinoma, with several EGFR-mutant and two ALK-rearranged tumors included, and half of patients were identified as current or former smokers. A median non-synonymous tumor mutation burden of more than 1.2 mutations per megabase was determined across the cohort by whole-exome sequencing. T cell receptor beta sequencing of tumor and peripheral blood was used to follow clonotypes across the tumor, the expanded TIL product and serial blood samples.

The study at large found these results: Generalizability was limited because the cohort was highly selected, with more treatment-naive, never-smoker and oncogene-addicted patients included than is typical. Clonal turnover during TIL culture was high, and many clones enriched in the product were not detected in the baseline tumor, suggesting clonal contraction instead of faithful expansion. Higher clonality and lower diversity were observed in expanded TIL cultures than in baseline intratumoral T cells (median clonality around 5.7% vs 31%, p < 0.0001). The study protocol defined all tumor marker inferences as exploratory.

There are 15 amino acids in the CDR3, from cysteine to phenylalanine inclusive. Only the CDR3 DNA is retained, 45 bases long and in frame from the first base. In the germline V gene (reference sequence), CDR1 corresponds to MNHNY and CDR2 to SVGAGI. V is cut back by 4 bases and J by 4 bases, with 5 bases in the junction unmatched. This clone was observed many times. This receptor's antigen is unknown. Per-nucleotide qualities are absent, and no much larger clonotype sits a single base away. Using bias-controlled multiplex PCR with the immunoSEQ v3 hsTCRB kit, the TCR beta CDR3 regions were amplified from genomic DNA. An Illumina NextSeq 500 was used to sequence the TCR libraries, reaching approximately 2 million read pairs at survey level or roughly 4.5-6 million at deep level. The paper's processing steps were these. Clonality was reported by immunoSEQ Analyzer software, which also assigned V, D and J genes and filtered out non-productive sequences. To compare repertoires between infused TIL and blood, productive Simpson clonality was used along with the Morisita overlap index of productive TRB rearrangements. The table comes from immuneACCESS by way of TCRdb, which keeps in-frame sequences with V and J called. Part of the clones is missing from these tables; in studies checked, under half for an unresolved V gene and the rest for unknown reasons. Clone size and the V and J calls come from that table; the DNA yielded D and trimming. This sample has about 100,000 clones in its table, and about three fifths of those were observed once. The top ten clones comprise roughly 9.8% of the sample.

According to the study, the label for this sample's time point signals: pre-treatment sample, taken before nivolumab and TIL therapy. Excised metastases, mostly pleural nodules or supraclavicular lymph nodes, were used as baseline tumor samples and were taken from the same resection from which TIL were grown. Tumors were collected before any PD-1/PD-L1 blockade, after which patients were given nivolumab, and patients who progressed were given lymphodepletion, an infusion of expanded TIL and IL-2. Adults with stage 4 NSCLC were enrolled in a dual-center phase I trial from October 2017 to early 2020. Samples came from a single-arm, open-label phase I trial of tumor-infiltrating lymphocyte therapy with nivolumab in advanced non-small cell lung cancer. For each resected tumor, portions were snap-frozen in liquid nitrogen and kept at -80 degrees C. Tumor regions of interest were chosen on H&E sections by laser-capture macrodissection, pulverized into around 15 mg aliquots, and extracted with Qiagen Allprep kits.

The sequences come from tumor tissue, collected at baseline. Rearrangement joined TRBV6-6 to TRBJ2-4; TRBD1 fits 9 bases in the junction. This TCR was sampled from a person between 25 and 79 years old with non-small cell lung cancer. The CDR3 here reads CASSSPDRGKNIQYF. DNA sequence: TGTGCCAGCAGTTCGCCTGACAGGGGGAAAAACATTCAGTACTTC.